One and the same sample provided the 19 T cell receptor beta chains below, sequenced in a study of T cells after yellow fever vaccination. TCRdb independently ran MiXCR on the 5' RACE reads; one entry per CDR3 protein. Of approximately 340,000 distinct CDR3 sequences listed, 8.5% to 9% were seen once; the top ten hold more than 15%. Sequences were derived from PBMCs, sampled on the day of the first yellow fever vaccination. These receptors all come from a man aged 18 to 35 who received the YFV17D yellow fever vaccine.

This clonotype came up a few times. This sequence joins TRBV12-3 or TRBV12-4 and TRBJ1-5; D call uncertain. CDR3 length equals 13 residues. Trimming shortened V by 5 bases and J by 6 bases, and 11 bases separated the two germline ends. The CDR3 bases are TGTGCCAGCAGTATAATGGGGAGTCAGCCCCAGCATTTT. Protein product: CASSIMGSQPQHF.

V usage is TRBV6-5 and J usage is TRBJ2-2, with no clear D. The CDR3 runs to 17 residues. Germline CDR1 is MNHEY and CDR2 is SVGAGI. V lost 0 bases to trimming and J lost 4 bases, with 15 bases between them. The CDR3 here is CASSYSGSRSFTGELFF. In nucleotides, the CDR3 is TGTGCCAGCAGTTACTCTGGTTCCAGATCATTCACCGGGGAGCTGTTTTTT.

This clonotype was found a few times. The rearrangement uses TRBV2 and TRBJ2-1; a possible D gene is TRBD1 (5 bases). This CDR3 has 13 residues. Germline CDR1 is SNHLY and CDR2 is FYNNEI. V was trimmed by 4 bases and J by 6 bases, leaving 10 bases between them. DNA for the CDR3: TGTGCCAGCAGTGCGCACACAGGCAATGAGCAGTTCTTC. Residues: CASSAHTGNEQFF.

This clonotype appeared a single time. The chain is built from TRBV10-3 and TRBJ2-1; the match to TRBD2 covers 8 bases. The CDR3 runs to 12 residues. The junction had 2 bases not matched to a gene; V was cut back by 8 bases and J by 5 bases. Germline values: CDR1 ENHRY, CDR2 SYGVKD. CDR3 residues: CAIGGGHNEQFF. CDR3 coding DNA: TGTGCCATCGGCGGGGGGCACAATGAGCAGTTCTTC.

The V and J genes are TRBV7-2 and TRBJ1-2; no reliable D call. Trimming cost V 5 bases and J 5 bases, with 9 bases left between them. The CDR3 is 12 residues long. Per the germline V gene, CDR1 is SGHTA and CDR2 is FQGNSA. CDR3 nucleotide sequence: TGTGCCAGCAGCACACAAGCTTATGGCTACACCTTC. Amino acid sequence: CASSTQAYGYTF.

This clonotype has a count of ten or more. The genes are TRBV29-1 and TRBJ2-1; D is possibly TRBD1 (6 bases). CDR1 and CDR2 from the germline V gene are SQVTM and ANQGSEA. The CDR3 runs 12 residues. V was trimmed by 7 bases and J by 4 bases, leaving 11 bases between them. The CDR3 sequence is CSGGPGYNEQFF. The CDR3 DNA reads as TGCAGCGGGGGGCCAGGTTACAATGAGCAGTTCTTC.

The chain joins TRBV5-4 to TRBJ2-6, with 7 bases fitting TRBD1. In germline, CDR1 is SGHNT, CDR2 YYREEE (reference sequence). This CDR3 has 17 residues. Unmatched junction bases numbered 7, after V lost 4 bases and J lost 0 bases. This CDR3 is CASSLQGPSSGANVLTF. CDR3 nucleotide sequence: TGTGCCAGCAGCCTACAGGGGCCTAGCTCTGGGGCCAACGTCCTGACTTTC.

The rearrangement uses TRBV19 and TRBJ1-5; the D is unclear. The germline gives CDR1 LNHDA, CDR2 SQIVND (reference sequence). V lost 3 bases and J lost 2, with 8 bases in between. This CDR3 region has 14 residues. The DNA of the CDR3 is TGTGCCAGTAGTATGCATCAGGGCAATCAGCCCCAGCATTTT. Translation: CASSMHQGNQPQHF.

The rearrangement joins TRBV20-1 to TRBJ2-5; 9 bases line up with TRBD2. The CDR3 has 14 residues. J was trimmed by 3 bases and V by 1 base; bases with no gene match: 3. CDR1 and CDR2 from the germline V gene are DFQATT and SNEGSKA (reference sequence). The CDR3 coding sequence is TGCAGTGCTAGAGTAGCTAGCGGGGAAGAGACCCAGTACTTC. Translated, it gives CSARVASGEETQYF.

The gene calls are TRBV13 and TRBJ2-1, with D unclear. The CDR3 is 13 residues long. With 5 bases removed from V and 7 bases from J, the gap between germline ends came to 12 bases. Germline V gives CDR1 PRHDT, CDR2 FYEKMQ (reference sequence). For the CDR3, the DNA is TGTGCCAGCAGCGATCCCGGGTGGAATGAGCAGTTCTTC. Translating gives CASSDPGWNEQFF.

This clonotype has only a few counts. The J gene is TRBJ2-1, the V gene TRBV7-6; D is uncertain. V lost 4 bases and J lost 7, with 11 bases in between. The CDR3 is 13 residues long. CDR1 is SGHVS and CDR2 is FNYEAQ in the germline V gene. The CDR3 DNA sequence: TGTGCCAGCAGCTCCGCTCTAGAGAATGAGCAGTTCTTC. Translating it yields CASSSALENEQFF. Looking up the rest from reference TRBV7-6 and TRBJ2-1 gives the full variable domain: GAGVSQSPRYKVTKRGQDVALRCDPISGHVSLYWYRQALGQGPEFLTYFNYEAQQDKSGLPNDRFSAERPEGSISTLTIQRTEQRDSAMYRCASSSALENEQFFGPGTRLTVL.

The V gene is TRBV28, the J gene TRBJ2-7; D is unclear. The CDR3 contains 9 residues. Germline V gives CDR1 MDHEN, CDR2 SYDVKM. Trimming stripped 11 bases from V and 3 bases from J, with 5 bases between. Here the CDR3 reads CAPDYEQYV. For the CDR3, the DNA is TGTGCCCCTGACTACGAGCAGTACGTC.

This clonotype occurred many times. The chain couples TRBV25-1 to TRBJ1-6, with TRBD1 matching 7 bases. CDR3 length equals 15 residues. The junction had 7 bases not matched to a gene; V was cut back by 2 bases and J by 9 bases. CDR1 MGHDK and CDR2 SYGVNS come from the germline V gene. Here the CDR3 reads CASSEAGQPSSPLHF. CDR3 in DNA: TGTGCCAGCAGTGAAGCGGGACAGCCAAGTTCACCCCTCCACTTT.

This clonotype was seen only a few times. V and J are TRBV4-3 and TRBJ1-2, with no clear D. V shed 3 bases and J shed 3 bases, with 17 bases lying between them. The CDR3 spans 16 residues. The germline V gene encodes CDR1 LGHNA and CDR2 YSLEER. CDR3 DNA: TGCGCCAGCAGCCAGTACTTCCCCGTCCGGGACTATGGCTACACCTTC. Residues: CASSQYFPVRDYGYTF.

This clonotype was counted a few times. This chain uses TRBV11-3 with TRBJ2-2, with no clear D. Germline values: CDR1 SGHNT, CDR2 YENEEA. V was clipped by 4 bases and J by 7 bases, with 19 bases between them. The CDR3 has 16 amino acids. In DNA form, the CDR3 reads TGTGCCAGCAGCTCTCGGACGGTCCCCGGCGACGGGGAGCTGTTTTTT. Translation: CASSSRTVPGDGELFF.

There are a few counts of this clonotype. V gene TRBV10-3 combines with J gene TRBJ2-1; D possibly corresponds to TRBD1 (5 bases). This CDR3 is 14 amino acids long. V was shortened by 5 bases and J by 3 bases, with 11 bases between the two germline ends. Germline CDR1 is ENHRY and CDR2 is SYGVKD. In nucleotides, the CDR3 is TGTGCCATCAGTCCTCAGGGATTCTACAATGAGCAGTTCTTC. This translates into CAISPQGFYNEQFF.

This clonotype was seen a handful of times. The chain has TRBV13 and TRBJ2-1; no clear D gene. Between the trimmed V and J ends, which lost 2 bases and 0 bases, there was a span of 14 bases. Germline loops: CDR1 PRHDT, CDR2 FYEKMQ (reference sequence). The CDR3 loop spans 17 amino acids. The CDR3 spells CASSLTADPSSYNEQFF. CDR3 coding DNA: TGTGCCAGCAGCTTAACGGCGGATCCCAGCTCCTACAATGAGCAGTTCTTC.

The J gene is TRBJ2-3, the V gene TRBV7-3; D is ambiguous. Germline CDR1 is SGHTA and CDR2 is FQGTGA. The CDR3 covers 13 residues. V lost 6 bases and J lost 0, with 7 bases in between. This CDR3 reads CASRAPSTDTQYF. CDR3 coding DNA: TGTGCCAGCAGGGCCCCTAGCACAGATACGCAGTATTTT.

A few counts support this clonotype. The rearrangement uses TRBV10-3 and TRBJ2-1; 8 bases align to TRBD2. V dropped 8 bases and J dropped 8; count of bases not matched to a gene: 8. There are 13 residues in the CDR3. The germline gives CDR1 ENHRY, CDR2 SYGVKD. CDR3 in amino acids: CAIAGGLGDEQFF. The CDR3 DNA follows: TGTGCCATCGCGGGGGGCCTCGGAGATGAGCAGTTCTTC.